Shown below are 18 T cell receptor beta chains from a single sample sequenced in a study of response to subunit inactivated influenza vaccine. TCRdb ran MiXCR on the RT-PCR reads and lists one entry per CDR3 protein. This sample has under 950,000 distinct CDR3 sequences, with about 20% found just once. The sequencing here drew on PBMCs from blood, taken 4 to 6 days after vaccination. These TCRs come from a man aged 50 to 60 who received an inactivated influenza vaccine.

This clonotype was seen many times. J is TRBJ2-7 and V is TRBV9, with D unresolved. The germline gives CDR1 SGDLS, CDR2 YYNGEE. The CDR3 totals 15 residues. With 0 bases removed from V and 1 base from J, the gap between germline ends came to 11 bases. The CDR3 DNA reads as TGTGCCAGCAGCGTAGAGGCAGGTGGGTCCTACGAGCAGTACTTC. Protein sequence: CASSVEAGGSYEQYF.

This clonotype was observed a handful of times. The rearrangement links TRBV12-3 or TRBV12-4 to TRBJ1-1; no firm D call. The V end lost 7 bases, the J end lost 1 base, and 13 bases lay between the germline ends. The CDR3 has 14 residues. As DNA, the CDR3 is TGTGCCAGCATTCGACTCGAAGCGAACACTGAAGCTTTCTTT. The encoded protein is CASIRLEANTEAFF.

The rearrangement links TRBV27 to TRBJ2-1; D might be TRBD2 (6 bases). Per germline, CDR1 MNHEY and CDR2 SMNVEV (reference sequence). The CDR3 totals 16 residues. Deletions cut 3 bases from V and 3 bases from J, with 15 bases between. CDR3 coding DNA: TGTGCCAGCAGTTTGGGGAGGCAGGGCGGCTACAATGAGCAGTTCTTC. Protein product: CASSLGRQGGYNEQFF.

The chain is built from TRBV6-1 and TRBJ2-7; tentatively, D is TRBD1 (6 bases). Per the germline V gene, CDR1 is MNHNS and CDR2 is SASEGT. This CDR3 comprises 15 residues. The ends were cut back, 1 base at V and 3 bases at J, with 13 bases in the middle. CDR3 in DNA: TGTGCCAGCAGTGAAGAAGAGTACAGGGACTACGAGCAGTACTTC. This encodes CASSEEEYRDYEQYF.

This sequence joins TRBV20-1 and TRBJ1-1; D unresolved. There are 14 residues in the CDR3. The V gene's germline CDR1 is DFQATT and CDR2 SNEGSKA (reference sequence). The germline V and J ends were trimmed by 5 bases and 4 bases, with 17 bases remaining between them. The CDR3 loop is CSAVLRGMATEAFF. The CDR3 nucleotides are TGCAGTGCTGTTCTGCGGGGAATGGCCACTGAAGCTTTCTTT.

This chain uses TRBV14 with TRBJ2-5, with D unresolved. The V gene lost 3 bases and the J gene lost 7 bases, with 12 bases spanning the gap. The germline CDR1 and CDR2 sequences are SGHDN and FVKESK. The CDR3 has 13 residues. The CDR3 DNA reads as TGTGCCAGCAGCCAGGTCAGGTCGACGACCCAGTACTTC. Its translation: CASSQVRSTTQYF.

The V gene is TRBV2, the J gene TRBJ2-1, with TRBD2 identical over 9 bases. CDR1 and CDR2 (germline): SNHLY, FYNNEI. This CDR3 region has 15 residues. Losses at the gene ends were 8 bases for V and 0 bases for J; bases not matched to a gene: 5. The CDR3 DNA reads TGTGCCAGCGCCTTGACTAGCGGCTCCTACAATGAGCAGTTCTTC. It is translated as CASALTSGSYNEQFF.

V gene TRBV7-9 combines with J gene TRBJ2-1, with 9 nucleotides matching TRBD1. Germline values: CDR1 SEHNR, CDR2 FQNEAQ (reference sequence). The CDR3 is 15 amino acids. V shed 7 bases, J shed 3 bases, and the junction held 7 bases outside the gene matches. The CDR3 coding sequence is TGTGCCAGCAACAGACCGGGACAGGGCTACAATGAGCAGTTCTTC. Protein sequence: CASNRPGQGYNEQFF.

V is TRBV19 and J is TRBJ2-4, with TRBD2 identical over 7 bases. Unmatched junction bases numbered 9, after V lost 3 bases and J lost 1 base. The CDR3 is 17 residues long. Germline CDR1 and CDR2: LNHDA and SQIVND (reference sequence). The CDR3: CASSMEGGLRAKNIQYF. The CDR3 region has the DNA TGTGCCAGTAGTATGGAGGGAGGGTTGAGGGCCAAAAACATTCAGTACTTC.

This chain connects TRBV3-1 to TRBJ2-5; D gene ambiguous. The V gene's germline CDR1 is LGHDT and CDR2 YNNKEL (reference sequence). The CDR3 consists of 15 residues. The V and J ends lost 2 bases and 5 bases respectively, with 15 bases between them. CDR3: CASSQLATKEETQYF. The CDR3 DNA reads as TGTGCCAGCAGCCAACTTGCCACCAAAGAGGAGACCCAGTACTTC.

This clonotype was recorded a few times. This chain links TRBV4-3 with TRBJ2-7; 8 bases are a match to TRBD2. With V trimmed by 1 base and J by 7 bases, 9 bases remained unmatched. This CDR3 has 15 residues. Per the germline V gene, CDR1 is LGHNA and CDR2 is YSLEER. CDR3 bases: TGCGCCAGCAGCCAAGGTAGCGGGGCACGAGGAGAGCAGTACTTC. Translated, it gives CASSQGSGARGEQYF.

This clonotype was detected many times. The chain uses TRBV20-1 and TRBJ2-7, with 8 nucleotides matching TRBD1. Germline V lookup: CDR1 DFQATT, CDR2 SNEGSKA (reference sequence). There are 12 residues in the CDR3. V gave up 5 bases and J gave up 5 bases; unmatched junction bases: 5. CDR3 sequence (DNA): TGCAGTGCTGTGGACAGGGTGGACGAGCAGTACTTC. Protein: CSAVDRVDEQYF.

The rearrangement joins TRBV6-1 to TRBJ1-5; D remains unclear. Deletions cut 4 bases from V and 8 bases from J, with 12 bases between. The CDR3 covers 13 residues. CDR1 MNHNS and CDR2 SASEGT come from the germline V gene. The CDR3 sequence is CASSVAGKEPQHF. As DNA, the CDR3 is TGTGCCAGCAGTGTTGCCGGTAAGGAGCCCCAGCATTTT.

The rearrangement joins TRBV6-2 or TRBV6-3 to TRBJ2-7; no clear D. V lost 2 bases to trimming and J lost 6 bases, with 5 bases between them. CDR3 length: 11 amino acids. Per the germline V gene, CDR1 is MNHEY and CDR2 is SVGEGT. The CDR3 nucleotides are TGTGCCAGCAGTTACCAGTCCGAGCAGTACTTC. The encoded protein is CASSYQSEQYF.

V and J are TRBV4-3 and TRBJ1-4; a weak D match, TRBD1 (5 bases). The germline V gene has CDR1 LGHNA and CDR2 YSLEER. Trimming removed 4 bases from V and 9 bases from J, with 15 bases in between. The CDR3 totals 14 residues. The CDR3: CASSPGPGRQKLFF. The CDR3 nucleotides are TGCGCCAGCAGCCCAGGACCGGGACGGCAAAAACTGTTTTTT.

Ten or more counts support this clonotype. This CDR3 reads CASSVGSGAPDTQYF. As DNA, the CDR3 is TGTGCCAGCAGCGTAGGATCGGGAGCCCCAGATACGCAGTATTTT. This sequence joins TRBV9 and TRBJ2-3; possibly TRBD2 for D (6 bases). Between the trimmed V and J ends, which lost 0 bases and 4 bases, there was a span of 12 bases. Germline CDR1 and CDR2: SGDLS and YYNGEE. The CDR3 loop spans 15 amino acids. Full variable domain (missing parts from reference TRBV9 and TRBJ2-3): DSGVTQTPKHLITATGQRVTLRCSPRSGDLSVYWYQQSLDQGLQFLIQYYNGEERAKGNILERFSAQQFPDLHSELNLSSLELGDSALYFCASSVGSGAPDTQYFGPGTRLTVL.

Only a few counts were recorded for this clonotype. The rearrangement links TRBV5-1 to TRBJ1-6; 10 positions agree with TRBD1. The CDR3 extends over 20 amino acids. Germline-derived CDR1 and CDR2 are SGHRS and YFSETQ. The V gene end was trimmed by 4 bases and the J gene end by 4 bases; junction bases not matched to a gene: 17. CDR3 sequence reads: CASSDSARLQDRGYNSPLHF. The DNA of the CDR3 is TGCGCCAGCAGCGACTCAGCCCGGTTACAGGACAGGGGGTATAATTCACCCCTCCACTTT.

The J gene is TRBJ2-7, the V gene TRBV10-3, with 8 bases lining up with TRBD2. Germline CDR1 ENHRY, CDR2 SYGVKD. J gave up 7 bases and V 3 bases, and 2 bases lay outside the gene matches. This CDR3 spans 12 amino acids. The CDR3 DNA sequence: TGTGCCATCAGTGATGCTAGCGGGGAGCAGTACTTC. This codes for CAISDASGEQYF.